This is a list of T cell receptor beta chains from one sample in a study of blood T cell repertoires in COVID-19. Profiling relied on immunoSEQ multiplex PCR, and the TCRdb table lists in-frame clones only, not all of them. The table records roughly 130,000 clones, 70% to 90% of them present only once. Sequences were obtained from PBMCs or T cells enriched from blood (not recorded which). Receptor source: a woman aged 45-59 years with acute COVID-19. CDR3s include the opening cysteine and the closing phenylalanine or tryptophan. Each record gives: V gene, clone size, D gene, CDR3 length, J gene, CDR3 protein, CDR3 DNA. The D gene is left open where the match is weak. A clone size is listed for some rows: how often the clone was seen (once, few, many), or a class if it is expanded.

v_call: TRBV27
clone_size: few
d_call: TRBD2
cdr3_length: 14
j_call: TRBJ2-5
cdr3_aa: CASSPGRGGETQYF
cdr3_nt: TGTGCCAGCAGCCCTGGGCGGGGGGGAGAGACCCAGTACTTC

v_call: TRBV19
clone_size: few
d_call: -
cdr3_length: 15
j_call: TRBJ2-2
cdr3_aa: CASSQKYRNTGELFF
cdr3_nt: TGTGCCAGTAGTCAAAAGTACAGGAACACCGGGGAGCTGTTTTTT

v_call: TRBV28
clone_size: few
d_call: -
cdr3_length: 13
j_call: TRBJ2-5
cdr3_aa: CASTPGDRETQYF
cdr3_nt: TGTGCCAGCACCCCGGGGGATAGGGAGACCCAGTACTTC

v_call: TRBV3-1/TRBV3-2
clone_size: -
d_call: TRBD2
cdr3_length: 18
j_call: TRBJ2-1
cdr3_aa: CASSQDPSGRTSYNEQFF
cdr3_nt: TGTGCCAGCAGCCAAGATCCTAGCGGGAGGACATCCTACAATGAGCAGTTCTTC

v_call: TRBV7-3
clone_size: -
d_call: -
cdr3_length: 11
j_call: TRBJ2-2
cdr3_aa: CASSGAGELFF
cdr3_nt: TGTGCCAGCTCGGGGGCCGGGGAGCTGTTTTTT

v_call: TRBV10-1
clone_size: -
d_call: TRBD1
cdr3_length: 12
j_call: TRBJ1-4
cdr3_aa: CASSRGPEKLFF
cdr3_nt: TGCGCCAGCAGCAGGGGGCCCGAAAAACTGTTTTTT

v_call: TRBV4-1
clone_size: many
d_call: -
cdr3_length: 18
j_call: TRBJ2-1
cdr3_aa: CASSQDLPRTGSYNEQFF
cdr3_nt: TGCGCCAGCAGCCAAGATCTCCCCAGGACTGGATCCTACAATGAGCAGTTCTTC

v_call: TRBV12-3/TRBV12-4
clone_size: -
d_call: TRBD2
cdr3_length: 13
j_call: TRBJ2-7
cdr3_aa: CASSPTSVYEQYF
cdr3_nt: TGTGCCAGCAGCCCGACTAGCGTCTACGAGCAGTACTTC

v_call: TRBV7-6
clone_size: few
d_call: TRBD1
cdr3_length: 15
j_call: TRBJ2-7
cdr3_aa: CASSSRGQGTYEQYF
cdr3_nt: TGTGCCAGCAGCTCGAGGGGACAGGGGACCTACGAGCAGTACTTC

v_call: TRBV28
clone_size: -
d_call: -
cdr3_length: 16
j_call: TRBJ2-1
cdr3_aa: CASRSPAPSDYNEQFF
cdr3_nt: TGTGCCAGCAGGTCTCCGGCTCCTAGCGACTACAATGAGCAGTTCTTC

v_call: TRBV5-4
clone_size: -
d_call: TRBD2
cdr3_length: 16
j_call: TRBJ2-1
cdr3_aa: CASSDPSSGRNNEQFF
cdr3_nt: TGTGCCAGCAGCGACCCCTCGAGCGGGAGGAACAATGAGCAGTTCTTC

v_call: TRBV5-1
clone_size: once
d_call: TRBD1
cdr3_length: 14
j_call: TRBJ1-1
cdr3_aa: CASSSQGSWTEAFF
cdr3_nt: TGCGCCAGCAGCTCACAGGGGTCGTGGACTGAAGCTTTCTTT

v_call: TRBV5-4
clone_size: few
d_call: TRBD2
cdr3_length: 14
j_call: TRBJ2-1
cdr3_aa: CASSSASGNNEQFF
cdr3_nt: TGTGCCAGCAGTTCGGCTAGCGGGAACAATGAGCAGTTCTTC

v_call: TRBV27
clone_size: -
d_call: -
cdr3_length: 15
j_call: TRBJ1-5
cdr3_aa: CASSLSLGQNQPQHF
cdr3_nt: TGTGCCAGCAGTTTATCTCTGGGACAAAATCAGCCCCAGCATTTT

v_call: TRBV18
clone_size: -
d_call: TRBD2
cdr3_length: 15
j_call: TRBJ2-7
cdr3_aa: CASSPEAGGSYEQYF
cdr3_nt: TGTGCCAGCTCACCAGAAGCGGGAGGTAGCTACGAGCAGTACTTC

v_call: TRBV9
clone_size: -
d_call: TRBD1
cdr3_length: 17
j_call: TRBJ1-6
cdr3_aa: CASSAGGTAYMDSPLHF
cdr3_nt: TGTGCCAGCAGCGCGGGGGGGACAGCGTACATGGATTCACCCCTCCACTTT

v_call: TRBV25-1
clone_size: -
d_call: -
cdr3_length: 18
j_call: TRBJ1-6
cdr3_aa: CASSASVGASSYNSPLHF
cdr3_nt: TGTGCCAGCAGTGCTTCGGTGGGGGCCAGCTCCTATAATTCACCCCTCCACTTT

v_call: TRBV27
clone_size: -
d_call: TRBD2
cdr3_length: 14
j_call: TRBJ2-7
cdr3_aa: CASSLTSVSYEQYF
cdr3_nt: TGTGCCAGCAGTTTGACTAGCGTCTCCTACGAGCAGTACTTC

v_call: TRBV7-7
clone_size: -
d_call: -
cdr3_length: 14
j_call: TRBJ2-1
cdr3_aa: CASSPTQNYNEQFF
cdr3_nt: TGTGCTAGCAGCCCCACCCAGAACTACAATGAGCAGTTCTTC

v_call: TRBV12-3/TRBV12-4
clone_size: few
d_call: TRBD2
cdr3_length: 12
j_call: TRBJ2-7
cdr3_aa: CASRYGTNEQYF
cdr3_nt: TGTGCCAGCAGGTACGGGACTAACGAGCAGTACTTC

v_call: TRBV19
clone_size: once
d_call: TRBD1
cdr3_length: 14
j_call: TRBJ1-3
cdr3_aa: CASSDRGLGNTIYF
cdr3_nt: TGTGCCAGTAGTGACAGGGGGCTTGGAAACACCATATATTTT

v_call: TRBV5-1
clone_size: -
d_call: TRBD1
cdr3_length: 16
j_call: TRBJ1-2
cdr3_aa: CASSSRTGGEDYGYTF
cdr3_nt: TGCGCCAGCAGCTCACGGACAGGGGGCGAGGACTATGGCTACACCTTC

v_call: TRBV19
clone_size: once
d_call: -
cdr3_length: 14
j_call: TRBJ2-7
cdr3_aa: CASSITYLPYEQYF
cdr3_nt: TGTGCCAGTAGTATTACCTATTTACCCTACGAGCAGTACTTC

v_call: TRBV4-1
clone_size: -
d_call: TRBD1
cdr3_length: 15
j_call: TRBJ2-1
cdr3_aa: CASSQPGQGINEQFF
cdr3_nt: TGCGCCAGCAGCCAACCGGGACAGGGAATTAATGAGCAGTTCTTC

v_call: TRBV11-1
clone_size: -
d_call: TRBD1
cdr3_length: 14
j_call: TRBJ1-2
cdr3_aa: CASAPPDRVDGYTF
cdr3_nt: TGTGCCTCAGCCCCCCCCGACAGGGTTGATGGCTACACCTTC